The clone carrying this TCR beta chain is medium-sized within its sample. Its antigen is currently unknown. As handled by the study authors: The study built a papillary thyroid cancer distant-metastasis classifier from CDR3 differences across clinicopathological groups. From the PCR reads, TCRdb re-called clones with MiXCR. The V and J calls come from TCRdb's annotation, not from the publication. In the table there are about 40,000 clones, about 17% of which are singletons. The entry originates in a study of metastatic and nonmetastatic thyroid tumors. Study at large: A comparison of repertoires was made across blood and tumor or nodule tissue from malignant and benign thyroid patients.

Overall study results and limits: It was reported that TCR beta diversity was significantly higher in malignant thyroid tumors than benign nodules, in blood and tumor.

With V trimmed by 10 bases and J by 10 bases, 14 bases remained unmatched. The CDR3 has 14 amino acids. Ahead of thyroid surgery, no patient had received treatment of any kind. This TCR derives from a female donor with papillary thyroid cancer or a benign thyroid nodule (not recorded which). Some clones in this sample may be carry-over from other donors' samples. Sequences were obtained from blood. The chain joins TRBV12-3 or TRBV12-4 to TRBJ1-4; 8 bases agree with TRBD1. The CDR3 region is CATTWTGKNGKLFF. CDR3 in DNA: TGTGCCACCACCTGGACAGGGAAAAACGGAAAACTGTTTTTT.